This record concerns one T cell receptor beta chain sequence. Original methodology: Cell counts per sample came from amplifying reference gene primers. Produced via immunoSEQ multiplex PCR; TCRdb's table is partial and in-frame only. From that table come the V and J calls and clone size; the DNA was used to work out D and trimming. Of over 250,000 clones listed, approximately 83% were seen once; the top ten hold roughly 11%. The sample originates from a study of blood T cell repertoires in COVID-19. Across the study: Some COVID-19 samples were acute and others convalescent; all came from the United States, Italy and Spain. T cells, B-cell-depleted T cells, or PBMCs supplied cDNA or gDNA.

The CDR3 has 13 amino acids. In germline, CDR1 is MNHEY, CDR2 SVGAGI. V lost 10 bases and J lost 8, with 17 bases in between. The sequence was collected from a woman between 70 and 85 years old with acute or convalescent COVID-19. The chain recombines TRBV6-5 with TRBJ1-4; tentative D call: TRBD1 (6 bases). Material for sequencing was peripheral blood. The CDR3 DNA reads TGTGCCATCCACCCCGGGGGGCGGGAAAAACTGTTTTTT. It specifies CAIHPGGREKLFF.